This T cell receptor beta chain is from a study of post-analysis software for immune sequencing data. Study results and caveats: The study found TRBV5-6, TRBV5-1 and TRBV20-1 among about 5 TRBV segments more frequent in patients than controls.

Points on this clonotype: What it binds is unknown.

J gave up 7 bases and V 4 bases, and 5 bases lay outside the gene matches. This CDR3 spans 14 amino acids. The library was made from cDNA and included unique molecular identifiers. In TCRdb, the PCR reads were re-called with MiXCR into one record per CDR3 protein. The table includes hundreds of thousands of distinct CDR3 sequences, roughly 50% detected once. The chain recombines TRBV12-3 or TRBV12-4 with TRBJ2-2, with 8 bases aligning to TRBD1. Sequenced material: blood. The sequence was collected from a girl aged 10 to 17 with multiple sclerosis. CDR3 DNA sequence: TGTGCCAGCAGTTGGCAGGGGGCGAACGGGGAGCTGTTTTTT. This sequence encodes CASSWQGANGELFF.